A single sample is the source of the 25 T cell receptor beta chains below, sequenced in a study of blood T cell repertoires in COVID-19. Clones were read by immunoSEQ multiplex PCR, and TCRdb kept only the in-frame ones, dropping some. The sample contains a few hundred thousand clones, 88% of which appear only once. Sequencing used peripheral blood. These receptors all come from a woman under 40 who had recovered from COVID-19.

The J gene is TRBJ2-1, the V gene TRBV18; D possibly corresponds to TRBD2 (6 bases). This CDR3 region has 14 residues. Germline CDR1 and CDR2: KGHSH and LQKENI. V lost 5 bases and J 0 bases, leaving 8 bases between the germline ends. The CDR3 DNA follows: TGTGCCAGCTCAACGGGACTCTCCTACAATGAGCAGTTCTTC. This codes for CASSTGLSYNEQFF.

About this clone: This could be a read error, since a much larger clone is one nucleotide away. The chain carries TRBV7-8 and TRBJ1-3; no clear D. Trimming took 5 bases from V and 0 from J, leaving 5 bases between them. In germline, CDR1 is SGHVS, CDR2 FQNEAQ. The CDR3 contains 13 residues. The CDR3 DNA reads TGTGCCAGCAGCGAGAGCTCTGGAAACACCATATATTTT. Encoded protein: CASSESSGNTIYF.

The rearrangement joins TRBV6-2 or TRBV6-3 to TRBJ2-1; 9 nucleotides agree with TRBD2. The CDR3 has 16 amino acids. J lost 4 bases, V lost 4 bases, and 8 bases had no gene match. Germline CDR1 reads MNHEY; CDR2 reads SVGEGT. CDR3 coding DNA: TGTGCCAGCAGTTCCCCTCTAGCGGGGTTTTACAATGAGCAGTTCTTC. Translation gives CASSSPLAGFYNEQFF.

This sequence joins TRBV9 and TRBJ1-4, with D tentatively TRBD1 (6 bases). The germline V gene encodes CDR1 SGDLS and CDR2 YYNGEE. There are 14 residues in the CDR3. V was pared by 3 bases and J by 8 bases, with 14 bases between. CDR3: CASSGGGRWEKLFF. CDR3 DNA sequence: TGTGCCAGCAGCGGAGGGGGAAGATGGGAAAAACTGTTTTTT.

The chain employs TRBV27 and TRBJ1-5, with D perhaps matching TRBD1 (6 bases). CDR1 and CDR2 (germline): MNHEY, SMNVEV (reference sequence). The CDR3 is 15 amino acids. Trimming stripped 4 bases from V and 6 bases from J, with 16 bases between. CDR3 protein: CASSSYRDEGQPQHF. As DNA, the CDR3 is TGTGCCAGCAGTTCTTACAGGGATGAAGGTCAGCCCCAGCATTTT.

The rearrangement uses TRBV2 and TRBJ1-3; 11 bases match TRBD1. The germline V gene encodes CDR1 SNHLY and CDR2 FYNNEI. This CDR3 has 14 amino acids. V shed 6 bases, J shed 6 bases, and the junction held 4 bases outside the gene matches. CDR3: CASRGTGGANTIYF. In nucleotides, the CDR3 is TGTGCCAGCAGGGGGACAGGGGGTGCAAACACCATATATTTT.

CDR3 amino acids: CASGLTRTPFNTEAFF. The CDR3 region has the DNA TGTGCTAGTGGTTTGACAAGGACTCCCTTTAACACTGAAGCTTTCTTT. V is TRBV12-5 and J is TRBJ1-1, with D unresolved. CDR1 is LGHNT, CDR2 FRNRAP, per germline. The CDR3 extends over 16 amino acids. V shed 2 bases and J shed 2 bases, with 15 bases lying between them.

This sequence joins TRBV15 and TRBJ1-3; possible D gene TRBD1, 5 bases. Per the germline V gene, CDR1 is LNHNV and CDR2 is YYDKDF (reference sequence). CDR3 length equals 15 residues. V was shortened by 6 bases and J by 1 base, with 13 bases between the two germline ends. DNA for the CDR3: TGTGCCACCAGTATAGGGGTCCGATCTGGAAACACCATATATTTT. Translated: CATSIGVRSGNTIYF. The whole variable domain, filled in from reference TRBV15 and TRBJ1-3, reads DAMVIQNPRYQVTQFGKPVTLSCSQTLNHNVMYWYQQKSSQAPKLLFHYYDKDFNNEADTPDNFQSRRPNTSFCFLDIRSPGLGDTAMYLCATSIGVRSGNTIYFGEGSWLTVV.

The chain's CDR3 is CAISGQGLDTEAFF. The CDR3, as DNA: TGTGCCATCAGTGGTCAGGGTTTGGACACTGAAGCTTTCTTT. This chain uses TRBV10-3 with TRBJ1-1, with D possibly matching TRBD1 (5 bases). Germline CDR1 ENHRY, CDR2 SYGVKD. CDR3 length equals 14 residues. The germline V and J ends were trimmed by 4 bases and 3 bases, with 12 bases remaining between them.

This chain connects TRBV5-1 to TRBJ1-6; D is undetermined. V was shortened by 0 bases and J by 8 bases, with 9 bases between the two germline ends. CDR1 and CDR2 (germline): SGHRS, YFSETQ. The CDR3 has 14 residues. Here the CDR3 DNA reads TGCGCCAGCAGCTTGGCAGGTACCGATTCACCCCTCCACTTT. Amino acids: CASSLAGTDSPLHF.

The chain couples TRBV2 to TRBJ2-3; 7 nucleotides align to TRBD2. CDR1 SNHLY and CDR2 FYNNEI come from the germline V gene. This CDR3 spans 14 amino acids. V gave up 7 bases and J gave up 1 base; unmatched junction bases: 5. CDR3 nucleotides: TGTGCCAGCAAAGCGGGGTCACGCACAGATACGCAGTATTTT. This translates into CASKAGSRTDTQYF.

This CDR3 is CASRSRNRDYHNEQFF. Here the CDR3 DNA reads TGTGCCAGCAGATCCCGAAACCGGGACTATCACAATGAGCAGTTCTTC. The J gene is TRBJ2-1, the V gene TRBV27; 7 nucleotides match TRBD2. Germline-derived CDR1 and CDR2 are MNHEY and SMNVEV (reference sequence). Trimming took 6 bases from V and 5 from J; bases not matched to a gene: 13. The CDR3 spans 16 residues.

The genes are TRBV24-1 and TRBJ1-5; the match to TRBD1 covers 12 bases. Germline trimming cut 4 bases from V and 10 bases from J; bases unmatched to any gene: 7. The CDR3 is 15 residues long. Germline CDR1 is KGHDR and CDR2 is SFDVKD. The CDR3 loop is CATSDGTGGPRPQHF. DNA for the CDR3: TGTGCCACCAGTGACGGGACAGGGGGCCCAAGACCCCAGCATTTT.

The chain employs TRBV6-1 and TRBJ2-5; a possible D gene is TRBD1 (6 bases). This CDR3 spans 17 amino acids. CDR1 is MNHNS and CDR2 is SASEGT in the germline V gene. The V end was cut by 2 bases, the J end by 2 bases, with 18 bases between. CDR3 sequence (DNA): TGTGCCAGCAGTGAAAATTCAGTCGCAGGGGCACAAGAGACCCAGTACTTC. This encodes CASSENSVAGAQETQYF.

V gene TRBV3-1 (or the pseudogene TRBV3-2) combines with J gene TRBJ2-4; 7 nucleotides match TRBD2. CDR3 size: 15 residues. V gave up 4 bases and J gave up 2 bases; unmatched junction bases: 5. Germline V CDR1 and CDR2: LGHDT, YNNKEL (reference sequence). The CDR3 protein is CASSPIAGTKNIQYF. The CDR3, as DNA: TGTGCCAGCAGCCCCATAGCGGGTACCAAAAACATTCAGTACTTC.

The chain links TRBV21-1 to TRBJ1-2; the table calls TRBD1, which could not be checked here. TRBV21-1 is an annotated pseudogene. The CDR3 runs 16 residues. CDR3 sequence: CASSKVFIGADYGYTF. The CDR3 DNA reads TGTGCCAGCAGCAAAGTTTTCATAGGGGCGGACTATGGCTACACCTTC.

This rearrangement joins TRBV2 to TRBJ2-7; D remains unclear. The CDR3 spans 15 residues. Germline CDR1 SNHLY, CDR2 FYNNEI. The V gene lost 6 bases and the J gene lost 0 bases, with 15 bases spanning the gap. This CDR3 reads CASRAYTTGSYEQYF. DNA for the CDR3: TGTGCCAGCAGAGCATACACGACTGGCTCCTACGAGCAGTACTTC.

Here the CDR3 reads CASSKARTGGGGELFF. Here the CDR3 DNA reads TGTGCCAGCAGCAAAGCCCGGACAGGGGGAGGCGGGGAGCTGTTTTTT. The V gene is TRBV7-3, the J gene TRBJ2-2; 10 bases are a match to TRBD1. Germline CDR1 SGHTA, CDR2 FQGTGA. This CDR3 spans 16 amino acids. V was pared by 5 bases and J by 7 bases, with 10 bases of the junction left unmatched. The full variable domain, rest sourced from reference TRBV7-3 and TRBJ2-2, is GAGVSQTPSNKVTEKGKYVELRCDPISGHTALYWYRQSLGQGPEFLIYFQGTGAADDSGLPNDRFFAVRPEGSVSTLKIQRTERGDSAVYLCASSKARTGGGGELFFGEGSRLTVL.

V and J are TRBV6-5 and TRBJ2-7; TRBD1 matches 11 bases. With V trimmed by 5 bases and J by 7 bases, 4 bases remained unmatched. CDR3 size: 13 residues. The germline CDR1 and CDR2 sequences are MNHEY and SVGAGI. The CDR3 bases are TGTGCCAGCAGTAGGGACAGGGGGTTAGAGCAGTACTTC. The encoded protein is CASSRDRGLEQYF.

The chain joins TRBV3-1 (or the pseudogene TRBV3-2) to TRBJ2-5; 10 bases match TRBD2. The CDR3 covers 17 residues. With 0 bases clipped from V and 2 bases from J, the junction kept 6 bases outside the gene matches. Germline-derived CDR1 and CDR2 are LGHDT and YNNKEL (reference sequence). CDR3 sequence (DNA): TGTGCCAGCAGCCAAGATATAGCGGGGGGAGTTCAAGAGACCCAGTACTTC. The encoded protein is CASSQDIAGGVQETQYF.

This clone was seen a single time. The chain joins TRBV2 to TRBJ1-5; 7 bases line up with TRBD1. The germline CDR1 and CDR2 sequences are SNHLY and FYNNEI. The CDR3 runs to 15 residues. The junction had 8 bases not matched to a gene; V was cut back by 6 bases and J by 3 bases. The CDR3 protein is CASRETGSNNQPQHF. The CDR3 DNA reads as TGTGCCAGCAGAGAGACAGGGTCCAACAATCAGCCCCAGCATTTT.

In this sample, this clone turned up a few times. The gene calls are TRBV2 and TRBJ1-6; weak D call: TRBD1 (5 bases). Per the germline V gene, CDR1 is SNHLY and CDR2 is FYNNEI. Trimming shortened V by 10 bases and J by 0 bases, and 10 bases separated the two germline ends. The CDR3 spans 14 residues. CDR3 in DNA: TGTGCCACAGGGTTGAGCTCCTATAATTCACCCCTCCACTTT. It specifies CATGLSSYNSPLHF.

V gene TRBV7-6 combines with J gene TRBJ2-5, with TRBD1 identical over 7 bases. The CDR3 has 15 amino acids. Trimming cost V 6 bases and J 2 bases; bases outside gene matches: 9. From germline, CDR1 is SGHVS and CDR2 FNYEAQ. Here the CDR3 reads CASRSDTGEQETQYF. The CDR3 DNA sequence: TGTGCCAGCAGATCCGATACAGGGGAGCAAGAGACCCAGTACTTC.

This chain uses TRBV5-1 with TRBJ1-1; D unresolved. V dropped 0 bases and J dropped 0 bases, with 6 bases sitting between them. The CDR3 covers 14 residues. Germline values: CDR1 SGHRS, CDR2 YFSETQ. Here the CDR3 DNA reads TGCGCCAGCAGCTTGGGGCATATGAACACTGAAGCTTTCTTT. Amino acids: CASSLGHMNTEAFF.

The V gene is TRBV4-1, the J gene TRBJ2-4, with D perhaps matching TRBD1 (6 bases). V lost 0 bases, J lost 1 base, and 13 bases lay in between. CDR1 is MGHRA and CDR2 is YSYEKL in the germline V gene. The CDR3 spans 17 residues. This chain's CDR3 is CASSQEQGRGAKNIQYF. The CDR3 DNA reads TGCGCCAGCAGCCAAGAGCAGGGGCGCGGGGCCAAAAACATTCAGTACTTC.